This T cell receptor (beta chain) originates from a study of blood T cells in healthy people across ages. Study results and limitations: A greater number of naive CD4+ cells and higher diversity distinguished long-lived donors from aged donors.

The CDR3 has 11 residues. Germline CDR1 and CDR2: MGHRA and YSYEKL. The extraction recovered at least 6 micrograms of total RNA per sample. Combining a sample-barcoded 5' primer with a J-beta primer mix, a second PCR ran for roughly 7 to 11 cycles. MiXCR was run by TCRdb on the 5' RACE reads, yielding one entry per CDR3 protein. The table records 1,500,000 or so distinct CDR3 sequences, 42% of them present only once. In its sample, this clonotype was seen many times. Its antigen is as yet unknown. Compared with germline, one end of the junction differs, possibly owing to a read error. What was sequenced was blood. This clonotype was obtained from a woman aged 18 to 35 in good health. This chain joins TRBV4-1 and TRBJ2-7; no firm D call. The CDR3 nucleotides read TGTGCCAGCAGCCAAGAGTACGAGCAGTACTTC. Its translation is CASSQEYEQYF.